This T cell receptor beta chain was documented in a study of molecular identifiers for immune sequencing clone quantification (dated by TCRdb to 2017 to 2018). Concerning the study at large: For a replicate experiment, the RNA from either around 20,000 or 99,000 naive CD8 T cells was divided into five aliquots, and four of those aliquots went on to sequencing. CD8 T cells were used in a methods study to benchmark molecular-identifier clustering-based TCR repertoire sequencing (MIDCIRS) and TCR RNA copy counting.

On the study overall, not on this receptor specifically: Spiked-in Jurkat TCR RNA (around 9 copies' worth), which is not part of the donor repertoire, was contained in the naive libraries. Highly expanded clone sizes could be underestimated because identical TCR molecules may share a barcode. When barcode sub-clustering was omitted, TCR diversity was inflated by chimeric consensus sequences, with chimeras reaching as high as 47%. Spiked-in Jurkat TCR RNA equal to a single cell's worth was reported to be detectable even within 1,200,000 naive CD8 T cells. Clones above 20 RNA copies held over 98% of molecules in CMV-specific effector cells but under 1% in naive cells. Modeling estimated around 3 recovered TCR RNA copies per cell, compared with 8.5 to 10 by digital PCR, which implies around 30% capture efficiency.

V and J are truncated by 4 bases and 10 bases respectively, leaving an intervening sequence of 16 bases. The CDR3, from cysteine to phenylalanine, totals 14 residues. Only CDR3 DNA remains: 42 bases, in frame from the first base. Remarks on this clonotype: Its antigen remains unidentified. No quality values exist for individual bases; no much larger clone is one base distant.

The library was prepared using PCR. Instrument on record: NextSeq 500. Preparation of bulk TCR libraries followed a previously described approach, with the TCR primers listed in Table S5. The Qiagen AllPrep DNA/RNA kit was used to purify total RNA. Before analysis, reads from multiple sequencing runs of one library were combined. Per the authors' processing: Only reads with exact TCR constant sequence were kept, trimmed to 150 nt, and grouped by their 12-nt molecular barcodes. Reads within each barcode group were sub-clustered using a 15% Levenshtein threshold, and quality-weighted consensus sequences were constructed for each RNA molecule. Non-functional sequences were removed, as were lower-count sequences one edit away from another. Based on fitting two negative binomial distributions, any barcode sub-cluster with under 20% of the maximum read count was discarded. TCRdb reworked the public reads: Q25 trimming with fastp, MiXCR clone assembly, productive beta chains retained. Every distinct CDR3 protein forms one entry, paired with its most common genes and DNA. TCRdb, rather than the study authors, made the V and J calls. The sample records a few hundred thousand distinct CDR3 sequences, around 23% of which are singletons. Jointly, the top ten make up over 0.6% of the sample.

Libraries of naive CD8 T cells were built from anywhere between roughly 17,000 and 1,000,000 sorted cells, with 10%, 30% or 50% of the purified RNA used. Naive CD8 T cells were FACS-sorted as CD8+CD4-CCR7+CD45RA+ on a BD FACSAria II into RLT Plus buffer. Roughly ten TCR copies' worth of Jurkat RNA were spiked into roughly 19,000-1,000,000 naive CD8 T cell samples to test detection sensitivity. Enrichment of CD8 T cells was done with RosetteSep CD8+ T Cell Enrichment Cocktail plus Ficoll-Paque, and ACK red cell lysis came afterward. Sequenced sample: naive CD8+ T cells from blood, with Jurkat cell RNA spiked in. The meaning of the sample's cell subset or site label: FACS-sorted CD8+CD4-CCR7+CD45RA+ naive T cells. The rearranged chain carries TRBV12-3 or TRBV12-4 and TRBJ1-4; 6 matching bases give a weak D call of TRBD1. The clonotype originates from a human donor in good health. Some libraries in this study had Jurkat cell RNA spiked in. The sequence in DNA is TGTGCCAGCAGTTCAGCGACAGGTGGGGGAAAACTGTTTTTT. Its protein reads: CASSSATGGGKLFF.